This record covers a single T cell receptor (beta chain). Its antigen is currently unknown. The source of the sample is a study of CXCR3-negative and CXCR3-positive naive CD8 T cells. The CDR3 sequence is 14 residues long. Germline V lookup: CDR1 DFQATT, CDR2 SNEGSKA (reference sequence). Preparation of TRB cDNA libraries relied on 5' RACE carrying UMI labels. TCRdb reprocessed the 5' RACE reads and stores each CDR3 protein as one record, lacking DNA. This table lists about 48,000 distinct CDR3 sequences. General study results and limits: Naive cells, whether CXCR3-negative or CXCR3-positive, had similar TRBV-TRBJ usage, while memory cells differed.

The sequence came from a human donor in good health. Some clones in this sample may be carry-over from other donors' samples. Input material: memory CD8+ T cells from blood. This chain connects TRBV20-1 to TRBJ2-7; TCRdb indicates TRBD2, and absent DNA this call remains unverified. CDR3 amino acids: CSARGLAGGYEQYF.